The next 17 T cell receptor beta chains were all read from a single sample in a study of blood T cell repertoires in COVID-19. The table came from immunoSEQ multiplex PCR; TCRdb's copy has only in-frame clones and leaves some out. The table records under 250,000 clones, about four fifths of them present only once. The sequenced sample was PBMCs or T cells enriched from blood (not recorded which). These TCRs come from a middle-aged woman who had been exposed to COVID-19.

This clone appeared a single time. The chain is built from TRBV7-8 and TRBJ2-1, with a weak D call TRBD2 (6 bases). Germline CDR1 and CDR2: SGHVS and FQNEAQ. V was clipped by 0 bases and J by 8 bases, with 14 bases between them. This CDR3 is built from 15 residues. DNA for the CDR3: TGTGCCAGCAGCTTAGCGGGACTCCCCGGCGATGAGCAGTTCTTC. It yields the protein CASSLAGLPGDEQFF.

The V call is TRBV10-3, the J call TRBJ2-3; D remains unclear. The CDR3 is made up of 14 amino acids. Germline CDR1 is ENHRY and CDR2 is SYGVKD. The V end lost 2 bases, the J end lost 5 bases, and 11 bases lay between the germline ends. Written as DNA, the CDR3 is TGTGCCATCAGTGAGAAAAGTACGGGAGATACGCAGTATTTT. Translated, it gives CAISEKSTGDTQYF.

The chain uses TRBV29-1 and TRBJ2-6; 9 bases fit TRBD1. This CDR3 comprises 15 residues. V dropped 4 bases and J dropped 0; count of bases not matched to a gene: 1. Germline CDR1 SQVTM, CDR2 ANQGSEA. For the CDR3, the DNA is TGCAGCGTTGGGGACAGGGCCTCTGGGGCCAACGTCCTGACTTTC. Protein product: CSVGDRASGANVLTF.

V usage is TRBV7-2 and J usage is TRBJ2-7; maybe TRBD1 (5 bases). The germline gives CDR1 SGHTA, CDR2 FQGNSA. This CDR3 region has 13 residues. Trimming stripped 5 bases from V and 9 bases from J, with 17 bases between. CDR3 sequence reads: CASSLDRTQGQYF. In DNA, the CDR3 is TGTGCCAGCAGCCTAGACAGAACCCAGGGGCAGTACTTC.

The CDR3, as DNA: TGCGCCAGCAGCTTGGTCAGCGGGGGTGAGGATACGCAGTATTTT. Its protein is CASSLVSGGEDTQYF. The rearrangement uses TRBV5-1 and TRBJ2-3; 8 bases line up with TRBD2. V shed 0 bases and J 6 bases; nucleotides not matched to a gene: 6. CDR3 length equals 15 residues. The germline V gene encodes CDR1 SGHRS and CDR2 YFSETQ.

The chain carries TRBV4-1 and TRBJ1-1; 7 nucleotides agree with TRBD1. J gave up 0 bases and V 4 bases, and 8 bases lay outside the gene matches. The CDR3 is 16 residues long. Germline lookup yields CDR1 MGHRA and CDR2 YSYEKL. CDR3 sequence reads: CASSPYQGGMNTEAFF. The CDR3 region has the DNA TGCGCCAGCAGCCCCTATCAGGGGGGTATGAACACTGAAGCTTTCTTT.

V gene TRBV3-1 (or the pseudogene TRBV3-2) combines with J gene TRBJ2-2; 7 nucleotides line up with TRBD1. The germline gives CDR1 LGHDT, CDR2 YNNKEL (reference sequence). The CDR3 loop spans 15 amino acids. With 4 bases clipped from V and 2 bases from J, the junction kept 4 bases outside the gene matches. CDR3 amino acids: CASSPGTDNTGELFF. DNA of the CDR3: TGTGCCAGCAGCCCCGGGACAGATAACACCGGGGAGCTGTTTTTT.

The CDR3 DNA reads as TGTGCCAGCAGCCCCGGGACAGGAGAAGGCCTAAATCAGCCCCAGCATTTT. Protein sequence: CASSPGTGEGLNQPQHF. V usage is TRBV7-9 and J usage is TRBJ1-5; 8 nucleotides match TRBD1. V lost 5 bases to trimming and J lost 4 bases; unmatched junction nucleotides: 13. The CDR3 contains 17 residues. Germline CDR1 and CDR2: SEHNR and FQNEAQ (reference sequence).

This chain connects TRBV6-5 to TRBJ1-5; no definite D call. V was pared by 7 bases and J by 0 bases, with 10 bases between. CDR1 MNHEY and CDR2 SVGAGI come from the germline V gene. The CDR3 spans 14 residues. The chain's CDR3 is CASTRLYSNQPQHF. DNA for the CDR3: TGTGCCAGCACCAGACTTTATAGCAATCAGCCCCAGCATTTT.

The chain couples TRBV30 to TRBJ2-3, with TRBD1 as a possible D gene (5 bases). Per germline, CDR1 GTSNPN and CDR2 SVGIG (reference sequence). V was pared by 8 bases and J by 0 bases, with 15 bases between. The CDR3 spans 14 residues. CDR3 coding DNA: TGTGCCCACAGGAAGCGACAAAGCACAGATACGCAGTATTTT. It codes for CAHRKRQSTDTQYF. The full variable domain, with the rest looked up from reference TRBV30 and TRBJ2-3, is SQTIHQWPATLVQPVGSPLSLECTVEGTSNPNLYWYRQAAGRGLQLLFYSVGIGQISSEVPQNLSASRPQDRQFILSSKKLLLSDSGFYLCAHRKRQSTDTQYFGPGTRLTVL.

This sequence joins TRBV5-1 and TRBJ2-7; TRBD1 matches 8 bases. Trimming cost V 3 bases and J 5 bases; bases outside gene matches: 7. The germline V gene has CDR1 SGHRS and CDR2 YFSETQ. The CDR3 covers 14 residues. The CDR3: CASSSWDRPHEQYF. The CDR3 DNA follows: TGCGCCAGCAGCTCCTGGGACAGGCCCCACGAGCAGTACTTC. Full variable domain (remainder filled in from reference TRBV5-1 and TRBJ2-7): KAGVTQTPRYLIKTRGQQVTLSCSPISGHRSVSWYQQTPGQGLQFLFEYFSETQRNKGNFPGRFSGRQFSNSRSEMNVSTLELGDSALYLCASSSWDRPHEQYFGPGTRLTVT.

The rearrangement uses TRBV30 and TRBJ1-6; D is ambiguous. Germline V gives CDR1 GTSNPN, CDR2 SVGIG (reference sequence). CDR3 length: 14 residues. V was clipped by 6 bases and J by 6 bases, with 15 bases between them. This CDR3 reads CACNPAAVNSPLHF. The CDR3, as DNA: TGTGCCTGTAACCCGGCGGCGGTTAATTCACCCCTCCACTTT.

V usage is TRBV7-2 and J usage is TRBJ1-2, with 9 nucleotides matching TRBD1. The germline CDR1 and CDR2 sequences are SGHTA and FQGNSA. Trimming cost V 5 bases and J 4 bases; bases outside gene matches: 2. The CDR3 spans 13 residues. The CDR3: CASSAGQGYGYTF. In DNA form, the CDR3 reads TGTGCCAGCAGCGCGGGACAGGGCTATGGCTACACCTTC.

The chain uses TRBV6-5 and TRBJ1-1; the match to TRBD1 covers 7 bases. Trimming cost V 6 bases and J 4 bases; bases outside gene matches: 5. This CDR3 contains 13 residues. Germline CDR1 reads MNHEY; CDR2 reads SVGAGI. The CDR3 sequence is CASSPGGPTEAFF. The CDR3 nucleotides are TGTGCCAGCAGCCCAGGGGGGCCCACTGAAGCTTTCTTT.

CDR3 region: CASSQRTGQTNQPQHF. For the CDR3, the DNA is TGTGCCAGCAGCCAAAGGACGGGACAGACCAATCAGCCCCAGCATTTT. This rearrangement joins TRBV4-2 to TRBJ1-5; 7 bases align to TRBD1. The CDR3 runs to 16 residues. The V segment lost 2 bases and the J segment 3 bases; nucleotides outside the gene matches: 7. Germline lookup yields CDR1 LGHNA and CDR2 YNFKEQ.

The V gene is TRBV11-1, the J gene TRBJ1-1, with D maybe TRBD1 (5 bases). The germline V gene has CDR1 SGHAT and CDR2 FQDESV (reference sequence). The CDR3 is 16 residues long. The V and J ends lost 4 bases and 7 bases respectively, with 22 bases between them. Here the CDR3 reads CASSSAVGTKEVEAFF. CDR3 DNA sequence: TGTGCCAGCAGCTCCGCCGTGGGGACTAAGGAGGTTGAAGCTTTCTTT. The whole variable domain, filled in from reference TRBV11-1 and TRBJ1-1, reads EAEVAQSPRYKITEKSQAVAFWCDPISGHATLYWYRQILGQGPELLVQFQDESVVDDSQLPKDRFSAERLKGVDSTLKIQPAELGDSAMYLCASSSAVGTKEVEAFFGQGTRLTVV.

The rearrangement links TRBV6-1 to TRBJ1-4; 7 bases are a match to TRBD1. Germline V gene data show CDR1 as MNHNS and CDR2 as SASEGT. Unmatched junction bases numbered 6, after V lost 2 bases and J lost 0 bases. The CDR3 length is 17 residues. This CDR3 is CASSEIGTAATNEKLFF. The CDR3 DNA follows: TGTGCCAGCAGTGAAATCGGGACAGCTGCAACTAATGAAAAACTGTTTTTT.